Following are 5 T cell receptor beta chains from one sample sequenced in a study of preoperative IRX-2 immunotherapy in early breast cancer. Sequenced by immunoSEQ multiplex PCR; TCRdb stores in-frame clones only, minus some. Among over 35,000 clones, about 95% were seen once, and the ten largest hold around 1.5%. Treatment given: preoperative locoregional IRX-2 cytokine immunotherapy. Sample: tumor tissue, taken after IRX-2 immunotherapy. The source of these receptors is a human donor with breast cancer.

V is TRBV5-5 and J is TRBJ1-4; 10 bases line up with TRBD1. The germline V gene has CDR1 SGHKS and CDR2 YYEKEE (reference sequence). The V gene end was trimmed by 3 bases and the J gene end by 7 bases; junction bases not matched to a gene: 6. This CDR3 comprises 15 residues. This chain's CDR3 is CASSSRQGAVEKLFF. The DNA for the CDR3 is TGTGCCAGCAGCTCTCGACAGGGGGCCGTTGAAAAACTGTTTTTT.

The chain has TRBV5-1 and TRBJ2-5; 9 positions match TRBD2. The CDR3 spans 15 residues. Germline V gene sequence: CDR1 SGHRS, CDR2 YFSETQ. V shed 4 bases and J 5 bases; nucleotides not matched to a gene: 9. The CDR3 here is CASSPGLAIGETQYF. The CDR3 bases are TGCGCCAGCAGCCCGGGACTAGCCATAGGGGAGACCCAGTACTTC.

The rearrangement uses TRBV9 and TRBJ2-1; TRBD2 might be the D (6 bases). The CDR3 runs 15 residues. Germline V lookup: CDR1 SGDLS, CDR2 YYNGEE. Trimming removed 2 bases from V and 6 bases from J, with 15 bases in between. In DNA, the CDR3 is TGTGCCAGCAGCGTGGACCCTGGGACTGCCAATGAGCAGTTCTTC. As protein: CASSVDPGTANEQFF.

This clone was seen once. The gene calls are TRBV2 and TRBJ2-1, with unresolved D. The germline CDR1 and CDR2 sequences are SNHLY and FYNNEI. The ends were cut back, 8 bases at V and 5 bases at J, with 10 bases in the middle. This CDR3 has 12 residues. The CDR3 spells CASGQMDNEQFF. The CDR3 DNA sequence: TGTGCCAGCGGGCAGATGGACAATGAGCAGTTCTTC.

J is TRBJ2-2 and V is TRBV6-4; the match to TRBD2 covers 7 bases. The CDR3 totals 17 residues. CDR1 is MRHNA and CDR2 is SNTAGT in the germline V gene. The junction had 10 bases not matched to a gene; V was cut back by 0 bases and J by 6 bases. Here the CDR3 DNA reads TGTGCCAGCAGTGACTCGACCAGTAGAGGGAGGGCCGGGGAGCTGTTTTTT. It is translated as CASSDSTSRGRAGELFF.